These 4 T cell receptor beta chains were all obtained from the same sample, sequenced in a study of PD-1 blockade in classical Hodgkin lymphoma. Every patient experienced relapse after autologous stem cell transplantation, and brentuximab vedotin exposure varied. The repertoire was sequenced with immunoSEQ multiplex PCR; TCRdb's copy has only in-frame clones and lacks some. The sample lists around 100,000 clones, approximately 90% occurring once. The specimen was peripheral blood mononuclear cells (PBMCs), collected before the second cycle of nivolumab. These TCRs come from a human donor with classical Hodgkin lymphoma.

The CDR3 DNA sequence: TGCGCCAGCAGCGGTCTCGTGGGGGGCAGGGCAGATACGCAGTATTTT. Encoded protein: CASSGLVGGRADTQYF. The rearrangement uses TRBV5-1 and TRBJ2-3; D may be TRBD1 or TRBD2 (6 bases each). CDR3 length: 16 amino acids. Trimming left V 4 bases short and J 4 bases short, with 19 bases between. Per the germline V gene, CDR1 is SGHRS and CDR2 is YFSETQ.

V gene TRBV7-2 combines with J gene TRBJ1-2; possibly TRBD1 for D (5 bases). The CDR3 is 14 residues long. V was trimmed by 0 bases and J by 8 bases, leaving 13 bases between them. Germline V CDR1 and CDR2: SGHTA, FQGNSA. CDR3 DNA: TGTGCCAGCAGCTTAGCGGCAGGGATTCTCGGCTACACCTTC. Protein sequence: CASSLAAGILGYTF. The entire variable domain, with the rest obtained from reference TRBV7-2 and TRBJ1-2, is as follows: GAGVSQSPSNKVTEKGKDVELRCDPISGHTALYWYRQSLGQGLEFLIYFQGNSAPDKSGLPSDRFSAERTGGSVSTLTIQRTQQEDSAVYLCASSLAAGILGYTFGSGTRLTVV.

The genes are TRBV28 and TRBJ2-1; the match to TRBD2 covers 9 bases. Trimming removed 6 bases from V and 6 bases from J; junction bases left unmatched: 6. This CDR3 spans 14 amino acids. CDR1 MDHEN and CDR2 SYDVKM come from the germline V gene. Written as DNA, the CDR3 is TGTGCCAGCAGCCTTAGCGGGGGCCCCAATGAGCAGTTCTTC. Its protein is CASSLSGGPNEQFF.

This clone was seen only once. The CDR3 spells CASSNLRSTNTEAFF. In nucleotides, the CDR3 is TGTGCCAGTAGTAACCTCAGGAGCACGAACACTGAAGCTTTCTTT. This chain uses TRBV19 with TRBJ1-1; no firm D call. Germline CDR1 LNHDA, CDR2 SQIVND (reference sequence). The length of the CDR3 is 15 residues. Trimming took off 4 bases at V and 1 base at J, with 13 bases between the two ends. Using reference TRBV19 and TRBJ1-1 for the parts outside the CDR3, the full variable domain is DGGITQSPKYLFRKEGQNVTLSCEQNLNHDAMYWYRQDPGQGLRLIYYSQIVNDFQKGDIAEGYSVSREKKESFPLTVTSAQKNPTAFYLCASSNLRSTNTEAFFGQGTRLTVV.